The sequence of this T cell receptor beta chain was determined in a study of monozygotic twins with inflammatory bowel disease. UMIs incorporating a 6-nucleotide sample barcode were appended by means of template switching. TCRdb reprocessed the 5' RACE reads, with one entry per CDR3 protein and no DNA. The sample shows approximately 400,000 distinct CDR3 sequences, and 2.4% sits with its ten largest clones. Germline assignment: CDR1 MNHEY and CDR2 SVGEGT. The CDR3 consists of 12 residues. One blood sample of about 2.3 ml was taken from each donor. This receptor was taken from a human donor with ulcerative colitis or Crohn's disease, or a healthy co-twin of an affected twin (not recorded which). The sample comprised blood. V usage is TRBV6-2 or TRBV6-3 and J usage is TRBJ1-2; TCRdb returns TRBD1, unconfirmable since there is no DNA. The CDR3 reads CASSYSGDGYTF.